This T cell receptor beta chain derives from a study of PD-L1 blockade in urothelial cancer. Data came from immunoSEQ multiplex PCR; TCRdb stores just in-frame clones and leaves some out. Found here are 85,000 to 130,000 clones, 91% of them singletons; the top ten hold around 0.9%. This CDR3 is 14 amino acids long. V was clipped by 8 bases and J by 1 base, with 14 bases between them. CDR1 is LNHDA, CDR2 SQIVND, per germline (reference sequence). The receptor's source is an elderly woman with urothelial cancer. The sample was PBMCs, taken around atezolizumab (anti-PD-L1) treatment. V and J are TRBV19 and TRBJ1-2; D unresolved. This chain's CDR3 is CASLEENDNYGYTF. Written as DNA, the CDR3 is TGTGCCAGTTTAGAGGAAAACGATAACTATGGCTACACCTTC.